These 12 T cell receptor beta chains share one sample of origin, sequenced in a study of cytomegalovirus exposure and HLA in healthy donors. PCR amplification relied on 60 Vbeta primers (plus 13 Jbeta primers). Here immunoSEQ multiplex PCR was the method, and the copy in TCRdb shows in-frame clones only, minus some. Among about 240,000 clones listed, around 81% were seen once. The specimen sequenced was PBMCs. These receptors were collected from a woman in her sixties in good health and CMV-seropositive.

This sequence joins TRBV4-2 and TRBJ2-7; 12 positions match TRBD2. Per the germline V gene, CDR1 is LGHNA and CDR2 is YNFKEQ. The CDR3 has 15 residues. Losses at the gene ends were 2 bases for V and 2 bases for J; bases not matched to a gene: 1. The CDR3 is CASSQRLAGAYEQYF. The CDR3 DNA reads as TGTGCCAGCAGCCAACGACTAGCGGGAGCCTACGAGCAGTACTTC.

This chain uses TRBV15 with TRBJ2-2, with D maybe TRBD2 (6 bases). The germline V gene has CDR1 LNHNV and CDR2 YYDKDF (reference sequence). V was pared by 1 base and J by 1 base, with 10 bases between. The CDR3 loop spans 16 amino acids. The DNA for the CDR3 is TGTGCCACCAGCAGAGCCCTAGCGAAGAACACCGGGGAGCTGTTTTTT. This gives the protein CATSRALAKNTGELFF.

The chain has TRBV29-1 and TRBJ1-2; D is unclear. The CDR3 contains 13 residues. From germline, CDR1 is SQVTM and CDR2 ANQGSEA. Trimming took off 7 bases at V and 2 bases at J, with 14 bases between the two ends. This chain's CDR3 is CSAADGPNYGYTF. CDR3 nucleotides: TGCAGCGCAGCGGACGGCCCAAACTATGGCTACACCTTC.

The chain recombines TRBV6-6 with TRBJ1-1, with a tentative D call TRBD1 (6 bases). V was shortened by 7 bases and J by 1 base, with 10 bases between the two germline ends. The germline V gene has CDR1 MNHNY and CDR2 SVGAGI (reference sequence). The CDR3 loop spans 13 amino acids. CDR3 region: CASTLGQNTEAFF. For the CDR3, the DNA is TGTGCCAGCACTTTGGGACAGAACACTGAAGCTTTCTTT.

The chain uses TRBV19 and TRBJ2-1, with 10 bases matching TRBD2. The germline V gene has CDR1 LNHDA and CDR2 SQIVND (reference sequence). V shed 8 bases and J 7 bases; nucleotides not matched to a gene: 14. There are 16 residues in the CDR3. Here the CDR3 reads CASDGAQREGGNEQFF. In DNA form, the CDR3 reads TGTGCCAGTGACGGCGCCCAGCGGGAGGGCGGGAATGAGCAGTTCTTC.

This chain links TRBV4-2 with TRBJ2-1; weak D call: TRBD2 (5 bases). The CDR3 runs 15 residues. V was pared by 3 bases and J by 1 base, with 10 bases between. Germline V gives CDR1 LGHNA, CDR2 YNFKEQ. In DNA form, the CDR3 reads TGTGCCAGCAGCCAGAGCGGAGCTTCCTACAATGAGCAGTTCTTC. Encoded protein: CASSQSGASYNEQFF.

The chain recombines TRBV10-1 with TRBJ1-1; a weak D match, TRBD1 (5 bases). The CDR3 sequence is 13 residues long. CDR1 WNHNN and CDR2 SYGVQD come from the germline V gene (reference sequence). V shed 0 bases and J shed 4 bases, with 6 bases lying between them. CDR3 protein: CASSESRGTEAFF. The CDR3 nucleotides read TGCGCCAGCAGTGAGTCTAGGGGCACTGAAGCTTTCTTT.

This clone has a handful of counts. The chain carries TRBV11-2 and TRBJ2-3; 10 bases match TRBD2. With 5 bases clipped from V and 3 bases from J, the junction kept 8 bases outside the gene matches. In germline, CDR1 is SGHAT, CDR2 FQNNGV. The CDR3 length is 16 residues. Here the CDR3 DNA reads TGTGCCAGCAGCACCCCCCTAGCGGGAGCAACAGATACGCAGTATTTT. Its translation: CASSTPLAGATDTQYF.

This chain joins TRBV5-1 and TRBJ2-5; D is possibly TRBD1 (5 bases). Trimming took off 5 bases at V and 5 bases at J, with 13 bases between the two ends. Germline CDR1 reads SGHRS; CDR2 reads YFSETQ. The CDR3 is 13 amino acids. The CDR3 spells CASRDPGWETQYF. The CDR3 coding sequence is TGCGCCAGCAGAGATCCAGGGTGGGAGACCCAGTACTTC.

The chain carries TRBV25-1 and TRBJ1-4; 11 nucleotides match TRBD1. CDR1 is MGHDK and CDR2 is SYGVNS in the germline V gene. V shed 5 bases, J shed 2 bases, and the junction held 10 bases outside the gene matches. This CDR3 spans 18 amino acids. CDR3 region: CASSNPGQGVLTNEKLFF. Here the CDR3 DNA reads TGTGCCAGCAGTAACCCGGGACAGGGGGTTTTGACTAATGAAAAACTGTTTTTT.

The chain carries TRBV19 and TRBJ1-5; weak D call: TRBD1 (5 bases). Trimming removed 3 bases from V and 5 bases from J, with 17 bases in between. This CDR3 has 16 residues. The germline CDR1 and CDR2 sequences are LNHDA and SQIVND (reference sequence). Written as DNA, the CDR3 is TGTGCCAGTAGTATCCCCACCCGACAGAAGGATCAGCCCCAGCATTTT. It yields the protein CASSIPTRQKDQPQHF.

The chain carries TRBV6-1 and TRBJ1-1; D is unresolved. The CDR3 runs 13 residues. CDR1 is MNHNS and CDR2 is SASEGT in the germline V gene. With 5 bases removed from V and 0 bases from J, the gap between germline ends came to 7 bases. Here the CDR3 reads CASSSQVNTEAFF. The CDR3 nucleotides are TGTGCCAGCAGTAGTCAGGTGAACACTGAAGCTTTCTTT.